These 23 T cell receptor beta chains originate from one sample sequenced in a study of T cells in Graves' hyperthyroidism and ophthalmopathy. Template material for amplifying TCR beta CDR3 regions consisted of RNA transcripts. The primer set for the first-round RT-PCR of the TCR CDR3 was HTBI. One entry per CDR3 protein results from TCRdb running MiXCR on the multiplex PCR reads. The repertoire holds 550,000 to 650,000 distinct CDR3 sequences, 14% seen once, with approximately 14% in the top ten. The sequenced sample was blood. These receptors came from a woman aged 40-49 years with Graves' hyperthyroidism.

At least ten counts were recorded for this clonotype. The CDR3 nucleotides read TGCAGTGCTTGGACAGTTATGAACACTGAAGCTTTCTTT. Residues: CSAWTVMNTEAFF. The chain couples TRBV20-1 to TRBJ1-1; possible D gene TRBD1, 6 bases. In germline, CDR1 is DFQATT, CDR2 SNEGSKA (reference sequence). V lost 5 bases, J lost 0 bases, and 10 bases lay in between. The CDR3 contains 13 residues.

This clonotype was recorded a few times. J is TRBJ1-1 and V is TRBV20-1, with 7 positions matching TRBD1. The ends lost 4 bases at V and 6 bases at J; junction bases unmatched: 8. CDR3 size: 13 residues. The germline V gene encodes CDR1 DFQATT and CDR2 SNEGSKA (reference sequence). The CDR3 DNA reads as TGCAGTGCTAAACAGGGGTCAGGGCCTGAAGCTTTCTTT. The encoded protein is CSAKQGSGPEAFF.

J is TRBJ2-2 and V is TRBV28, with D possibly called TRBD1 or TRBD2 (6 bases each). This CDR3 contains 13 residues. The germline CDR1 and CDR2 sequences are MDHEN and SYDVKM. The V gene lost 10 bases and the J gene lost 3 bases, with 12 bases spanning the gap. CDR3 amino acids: CANQRGHTGELFF. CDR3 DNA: TGTGCCAACCAACGGGGGCACACCGGGGAGCTGTTTTTT. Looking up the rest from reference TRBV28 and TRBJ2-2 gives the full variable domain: DVKVTQSSRYLVKRTGEKVFLECVQDMDHENMFWYRQDPGLGLRLIYFSYDVKMKEKGDIPEGYSVSREKKERFSLILESASTNQTSMYLCANQRGHTGELFFGEGSRLTVL.

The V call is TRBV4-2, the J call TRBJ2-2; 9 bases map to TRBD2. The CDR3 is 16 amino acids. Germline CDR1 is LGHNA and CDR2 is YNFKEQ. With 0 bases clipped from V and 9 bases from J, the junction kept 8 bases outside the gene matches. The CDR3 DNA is TGTGCCAGCAGCCAAGATAGTGAAGCGGGAGGCCGGGAGCTGTTTTTT. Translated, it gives CASSQDSEAGGRELFF.

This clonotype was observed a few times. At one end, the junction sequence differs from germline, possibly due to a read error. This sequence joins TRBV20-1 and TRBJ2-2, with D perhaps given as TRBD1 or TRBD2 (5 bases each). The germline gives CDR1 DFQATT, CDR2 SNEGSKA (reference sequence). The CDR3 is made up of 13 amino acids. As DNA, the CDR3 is TGCAGTGCTAGCGGGACGAACGCCGGGGAGCTGTTTTTT. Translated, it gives CSASGTNAGELFF.

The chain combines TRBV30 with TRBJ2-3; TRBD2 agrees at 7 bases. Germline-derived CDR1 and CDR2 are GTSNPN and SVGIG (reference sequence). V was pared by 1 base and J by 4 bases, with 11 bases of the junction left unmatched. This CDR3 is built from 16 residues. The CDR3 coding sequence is TGTGCCTGGAGTGGCCCGGCGGGAGCGGGCTCAGATACGCAGTATTTT. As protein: CAWSGPAGAGSDTQYF.

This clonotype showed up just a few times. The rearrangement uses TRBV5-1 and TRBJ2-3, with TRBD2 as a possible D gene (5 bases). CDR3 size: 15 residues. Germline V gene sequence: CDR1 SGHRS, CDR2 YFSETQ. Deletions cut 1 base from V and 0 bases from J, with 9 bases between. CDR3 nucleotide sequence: TGCGCCAGCAGCTTGATGGGGAGCAGCACAGATACGCAGTATTTT. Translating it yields CASSLMGSSTDTQYF. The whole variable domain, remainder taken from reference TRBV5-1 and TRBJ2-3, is KAGVTQTPRYLIKTRGQQVTLSCSPISGHRSVSWYQQTPGQGLQFLFEYFSETQRNKGNFPGRFSGRQFSNSRSEMNVSTLELGDSALYLCASSLMGSSTDTQYFGPGTRLTVL.

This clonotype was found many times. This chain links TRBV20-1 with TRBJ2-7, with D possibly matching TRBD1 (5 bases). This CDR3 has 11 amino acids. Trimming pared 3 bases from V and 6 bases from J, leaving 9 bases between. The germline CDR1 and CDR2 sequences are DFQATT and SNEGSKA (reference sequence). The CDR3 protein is CSASRVGEQYF. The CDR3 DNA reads TGCAGTGCTAGCAGGGTTGGCGAGCAGTACTTC.

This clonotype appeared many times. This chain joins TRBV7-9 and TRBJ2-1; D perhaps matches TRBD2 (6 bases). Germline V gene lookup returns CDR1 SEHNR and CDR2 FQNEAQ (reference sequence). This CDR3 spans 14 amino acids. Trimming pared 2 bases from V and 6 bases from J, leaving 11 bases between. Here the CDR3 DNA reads TGTGCCAGCAGCTTAACGGCCGGGAGCAATGAGCAGTTCTTC. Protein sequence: CASSLTAGSNEQFF. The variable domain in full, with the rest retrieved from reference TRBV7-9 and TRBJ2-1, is DTGVSQNPRHKITKRGQNVTFRCDPISEHNRLYWYRQTLGQGPEFLTYFQNEAQLEKSRLLSDRFSAERPKGSFSTLEIQRTEQGDSAMYLCASSLTAGSNEQFFGPGTRLTVL.

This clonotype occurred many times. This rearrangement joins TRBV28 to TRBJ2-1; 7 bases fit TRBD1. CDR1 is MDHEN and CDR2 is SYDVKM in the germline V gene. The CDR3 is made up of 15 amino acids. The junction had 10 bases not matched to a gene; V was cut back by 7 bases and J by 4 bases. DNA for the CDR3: TGTGCCAGCATTGAAGCCGGGACAGAATACAATGAGCAGTTCTTC. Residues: CASIEAGTEYNEQFF.

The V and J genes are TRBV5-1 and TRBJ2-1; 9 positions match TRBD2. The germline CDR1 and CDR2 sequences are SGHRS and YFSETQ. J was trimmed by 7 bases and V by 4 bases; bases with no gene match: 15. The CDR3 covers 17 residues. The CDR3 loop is CASSPPSAGGIGNEQFF. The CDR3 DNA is TGCGCCAGCAGCCCCCCGTCGGCGGGAGGGATAGGGAATGAGCAGTTCTTC.

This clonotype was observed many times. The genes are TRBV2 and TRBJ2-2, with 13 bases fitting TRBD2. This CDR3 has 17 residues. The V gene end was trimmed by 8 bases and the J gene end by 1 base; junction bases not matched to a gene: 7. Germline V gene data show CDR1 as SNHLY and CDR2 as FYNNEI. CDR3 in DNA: TGTGCCAGCCGTCCGGGACTAGCGGGACTGAACACCGGGGAGCTGTTTTTT. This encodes CASRPGLAGLNTGELFF.

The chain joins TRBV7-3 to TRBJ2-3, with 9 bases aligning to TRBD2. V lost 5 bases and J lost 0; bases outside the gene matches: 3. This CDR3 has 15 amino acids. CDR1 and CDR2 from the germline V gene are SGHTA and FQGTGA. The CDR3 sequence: CASSQAGGSTDTQYF. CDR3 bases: TGTGCCAGCAGCCAAGCGGGGGGAAGCACAGATACGCAGTATTTT.

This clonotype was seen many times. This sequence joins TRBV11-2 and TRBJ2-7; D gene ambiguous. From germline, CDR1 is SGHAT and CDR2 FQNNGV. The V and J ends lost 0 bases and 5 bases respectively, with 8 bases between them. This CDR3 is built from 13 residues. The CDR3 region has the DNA TGTGCCAGCAGCTTAGATCGGTGGCACGAGCAGTACTTC. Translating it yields CASSLDRWHEQYF.

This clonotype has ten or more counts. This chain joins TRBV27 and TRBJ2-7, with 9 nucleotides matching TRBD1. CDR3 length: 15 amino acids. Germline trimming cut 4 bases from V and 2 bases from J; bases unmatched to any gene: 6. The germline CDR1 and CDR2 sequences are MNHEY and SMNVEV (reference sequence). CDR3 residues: CASSSRGQGAYEQYF. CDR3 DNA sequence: TGTGCCAGCAGTTCCCGGGGACAGGGAGCCTACGAGCAGTACTTC.

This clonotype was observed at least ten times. CDR3 DNA: TGTGCCAGCAGTGAAGTGAGCTCTGGAAACACCATATATTTT. Amino acids: CASSEVSSGNTIYF. The V and J genes are TRBV6-1 and TRBJ1-3; no reliable D call. The CDR3 runs 14 residues. Germline V gives CDR1 MNHNS, CDR2 SASEGT. V lost 1 base, J lost 0 bases, and 4 bases lay in between.

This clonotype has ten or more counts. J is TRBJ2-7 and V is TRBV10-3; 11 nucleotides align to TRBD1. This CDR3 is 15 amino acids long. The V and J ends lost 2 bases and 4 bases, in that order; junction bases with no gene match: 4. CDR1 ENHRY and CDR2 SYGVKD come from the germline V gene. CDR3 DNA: TGTGCCATCAGTGAGGGGACAGGGGGTGTGTACGAGCAGTACTTC. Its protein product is CAISEGTGGVYEQYF.

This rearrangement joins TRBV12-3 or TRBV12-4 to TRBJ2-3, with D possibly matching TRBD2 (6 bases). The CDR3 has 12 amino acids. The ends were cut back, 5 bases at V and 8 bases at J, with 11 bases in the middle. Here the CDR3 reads CASSAGPRTQYF. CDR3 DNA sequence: TGTGCCAGCAGTGCGGGGCCTCGTACGCAGTATTTT.

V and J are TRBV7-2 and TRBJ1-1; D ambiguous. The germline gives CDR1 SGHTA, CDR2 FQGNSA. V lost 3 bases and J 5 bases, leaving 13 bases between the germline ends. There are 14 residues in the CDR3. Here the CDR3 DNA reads TGTGCCAGCAGCTTTCATGGTCGCGAAACTGAAGCTTTCTTT. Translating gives CASSFHGRETEAFF.

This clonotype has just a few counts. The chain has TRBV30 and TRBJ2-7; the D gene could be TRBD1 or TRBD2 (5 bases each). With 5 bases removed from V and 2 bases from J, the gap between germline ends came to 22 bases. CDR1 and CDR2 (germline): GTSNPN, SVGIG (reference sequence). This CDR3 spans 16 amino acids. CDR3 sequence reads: CAWGYPLGTEPYEQYF. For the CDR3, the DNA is TGTGCCTGGGGCTACCCTCTCGGGACGGAGCCCTACGAGCAGTACTTC.

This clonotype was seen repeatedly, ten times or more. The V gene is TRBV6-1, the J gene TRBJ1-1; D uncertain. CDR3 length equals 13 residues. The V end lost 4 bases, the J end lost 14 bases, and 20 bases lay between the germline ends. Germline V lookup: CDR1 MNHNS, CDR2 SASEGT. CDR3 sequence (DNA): TGTGCCAGCAGTGGTATCGGGGATTCGAAAGGGTTCTTT. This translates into CASSGIGDSKGFF.

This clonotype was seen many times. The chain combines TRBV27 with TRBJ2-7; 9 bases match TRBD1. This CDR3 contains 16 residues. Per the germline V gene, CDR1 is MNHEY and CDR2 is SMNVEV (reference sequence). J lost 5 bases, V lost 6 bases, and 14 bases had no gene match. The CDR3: CASSRNAGTGFHEQYF. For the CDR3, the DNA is TGTGCCAGCAGCAGGAACGCCGGGACAGGGTTCCACGAGCAGTACTTC.

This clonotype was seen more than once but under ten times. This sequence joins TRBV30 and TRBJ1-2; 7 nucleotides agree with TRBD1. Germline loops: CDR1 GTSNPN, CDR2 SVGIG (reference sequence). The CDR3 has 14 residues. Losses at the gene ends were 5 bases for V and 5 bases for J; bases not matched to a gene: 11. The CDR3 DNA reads TGTGCCTGGGCTCCAGGGGGGCAAGAGTATGGCTACACCTTC. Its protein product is CAWAPGGQEYGYTF.